Listed here are 8 T cell receptor beta chains from one sample, sequenced in a study of vaccination and CD4 T cells after COVID-19. Researchers used the Oncomine TCR Beta short-read assay to sequence DNA from cultured CD4+ T cells. Each CDR3 protein gets one entry after TCRdb re-called the PCR reads with MiXCR. The repertoire holds roughly 17,000 distinct CDR3 sequences, around two fifths seen once, with 5.5% to 6.5% in the top ten. Treatment meaning: roughly ten-day PBMC culture with coronavirus spike peptide pools or control peptides (ViraFEST assay). These receptors are not linked to any known antigen. Specimen: CD4+ T cells from blood, cultured in vitro, collected before SARS-CoV-2 vaccination. These receptor sequences come from a human donor who had recovered from COVID-19.

V gene TRBV6-2 or TRBV6-3 combines with J gene TRBJ2-1; 16 nucleotides line up with TRBD2. CDR1 MNHEY and CDR2 SVGEGT come from the germline V gene. The ends lost 0 bases at V and 8 bases at J; junction bases unmatched: 13. The CDR3 has 20 amino acids. In DNA form, the CDR3 reads TGTGCCAGCAGTTACTCGCCACCGGGACTAGCGGGAGGGCCTGGGGATGAGCAGTTCTTC. It codes for CASSYSPPGLAGGPGDEQFF.

This clonotype was observed a few times. J is TRBJ2-2 and V is TRBV27; D is undetermined. Germline assignment: CDR1 MNHEY and CDR2 SMNVEV (reference sequence). V was trimmed by 0 bases and J by 8 bases, leaving 7 bases between them. CDR3 size: 13 residues. CDR3 amino acids: CASSLSDLGELFF. The CDR3 nucleotides read TGTGCCAGCAGTTTATCTGACCTAGGGGAGCTGTTTTTT.

This clonotype was counted once. The chain combines TRBV6-5 with TRBJ2-1, with TRBD2 identical over 11 bases. CDR1 and CDR2 (germline): MNHEY, SVGAGI. The CDR3 loop spans 16 amino acids. J lost 8 bases, V lost 4 bases, and 10 bases had no gene match. The CDR3 DNA reads TGTGCCAGCAGTTGGGCTAGCGGGAGGTCGTACGATGAGCAGTTCTTC. Translation gives CASSWASGRSYDEQFF.

The genes are TRBV7-6 and TRBJ2-3, with 12 nucleotides matching TRBD2. The CDR3 contains 18 residues. Germline V gene data show CDR1 as SGHVS and CDR2 as FNYEAQ. V lost 5 bases and J lost 4; bases outside the gene matches: 13. CDR3 region: CASSRLPSSGGASDTQYF. CDR3 coding DNA: TGTGCCAGCAGCCGACTCCCCTCTAGCGGGGGGGCCTCAGATACGCAGTATTTT.

The J gene is TRBJ1-2, the V gene TRBV6-2 or TRBV6-3; 7 nucleotides match TRBD1. Germline lookup yields CDR1 MNHEY and CDR2 SVGEGT. The length of the CDR3 is 16 residues. V lost 6 bases, J lost 0 bases, and 10 bases stayed unmatched. The CDR3 sequence: CASSNRDSAANYGYTF. For the CDR3, the DNA is TGTGCCAGCAGCAACCGGGACAGCGCCGCTAACTATGGCTACACCTTC.

This chain joins TRBV6-1 and TRBJ1-1; no clear D. V was clipped by 6 bases and J by 1 base, with 9 bases between them. The CDR3 is 13 residues long. Germline assignment: CDR1 MNHNS and CDR2 SASEGT. The CDR3 bases are TGTGCCAGCAGCCAACCAGGGAACACTGAAGCTTTCTTT. Protein: CASSQPGNTEAFF.

The CDR3 sequence: CASSSGGLAGWTGELFF. CDR3 sequence (DNA): TGTGCCAGCAGCTCGGGGGGGCTAGCGGGATGGACCGGGGAGCTGTTTTTT. This chain joins TRBV28 and TRBJ2-2, with TRBD2 matching over 9 bases. The ends lost 6 bases at V and 5 bases at J; junction bases unmatched: 13. Looked up from germline, CDR1 is MDHEN and CDR2 is SYDVKM. The CDR3 has 17 amino acids.

The chain recombines TRBV10-2 with TRBJ2-7; D might be TRBD2 (5 bases). The CDR3 is made up of 12 amino acids. Germline lookup yields CDR1 WSHSY and CDR2 SAAADI. Trimming left V 4 bases short and J 3 bases short, with 7 bases between. CDR3 region: CASSGRGYEQYF. CDR3 sequence (DNA): TGCGCCAGCAGTGGACGGGGCTACGAGCAGTACTTC.